One and the same sample provided the 30 T cell receptor beta chains below, sequenced in a study of untreated major depressive disorder. Only in-frame clones appear in the TCRdb table, and some are missing; sequencing was by immunoSEQ multiplex PCR. Of just over 20,000 clones in the sample, around 93% were seen once. The sequenced sample consisted of CD4+ T cells from PBMCs. These receptors originate from a man aged 25-45 years in good health.

The chain has TRBV27 and TRBJ2-7, with TRBD1 as a possible D gene (6 bases). Between the trimmed V and J ends, which lost 3 bases and 2 bases, there was a span of 8 bases. CDR3 length equals 13 residues. Germline-derived CDR1 and CDR2 are MNHEY and SMNVEV (reference sequence). CDR3 in DNA: TGTGCCAGCAGTTTTTCAGGGGCCTACGAGCAGTACTTC. Amino acids: CASSFSGAYEQYF.

This chain joins TRBV4-2 and TRBJ1-1; no firm D call. V lost 4 bases, J lost 8 bases, and 17 bases lay in between. The CDR3 is 14 residues long. Germline CDR1 LGHNA, CDR2 YNFKEQ. The CDR3 DNA reads TGTGCCAGCAGCCGATCATTACTCCCCGGAGAAGCTTTCTTT. This gives the protein CASSRSLLPGEAFF.

The CDR3 loop is CASSLPGYEQYF. CDR3 in DNA: TGTGCCAGCAGTTTACCGGGCTACGAGCAGTACTTC. The gene calls are TRBV27 and TRBJ2-7; D gene unclear. Germline CDR1 reads MNHEY; CDR2 reads SMNVEV (reference sequence). CDR3 size: 12 residues. Trimming cost V 2 bases and J 3 bases, with 5 bases left between them.

The chain links TRBV7-6 to TRBJ2-7; tentative D call: TRBD1 (6 bases). CDR1 is SGHVS, CDR2 FNYEAQ, per germline. The CDR3 totals 17 residues. V lost 0 bases and J lost 5, with 20 bases in between. The CDR3 loop reads CASSLATFSTGNDEQYF. Here the CDR3 DNA reads TGTGCCAGCAGCTTAGCGACTTTCTCTACAGGGAACGACGAGCAGTACTTC.

V is TRBV29-1 and J is TRBJ1-1; possibly TRBD1 for D (6 bases). Trimming stripped 5 bases from V and 0 bases from J, with 16 bases between. The CDR3 is made up of 15 amino acids. Germline V CDR1 and CDR2: SQVTM, ANQGSEA. The CDR3 spells CSVRPRQAVNTEAFF. For the CDR3, the DNA is TGCAGCGTTCGACCAAGACAGGCCGTGAACACTGAAGCTTTCTTT.

This clone has only a few counts. The chain couples TRBV5-1 to TRBJ1-1; tentatively, D is TRBD1 (6 bases). This CDR3 comprises 16 residues. V was cut by 4 bases and J by 3 bases, with 19 bases left in between. In germline, CDR1 is SGHRS, CDR2 YFSETQ. The CDR3 DNA reads TGCGCCAGCAGCGCCGTTTTGACAGGAGACGACACTGAAGCTTTCTTT. Encoded protein: CASSAVLTGDDTEAFF.

The rearrangement links TRBV5-1 to TRBJ1-1; TRBD1 matches 9 bases. Trimming at V came to 4 bases and at J to 4 bases, leaving 11 bases not matched to a gene. The length of the CDR3 is 16 residues. Per germline, CDR1 SGHRS and CDR2 YFSETQ. CDR3 region: CASSKPPGQGFTEAFF. CDR3 DNA: TGCGCCAGCAGCAAGCCTCCGGGACAGGGATTCACTGAAGCTTTCTTT.

J is TRBJ2-1 and V is TRBV4-2, with 7 bases that match TRBD2. Germline V gene sequence: CDR1 LGHNA, CDR2 YNFKEQ. Trimming took 1 base from V and 12 from J; bases not matched to a gene: 12. This CDR3 comprises 15 residues. This CDR3 reads CASSQAHTMGGRQFF. In DNA, the CDR3 is TGTGCCAGCAGCCAAGCCCATACTATGGGAGGGCGGCAGTTCTTC.

This clone occurred a few times. CDR3: CASSLGGRGSGYTF. DNA for the CDR3: TGTGCCAGCAGCTTGGGCGGCAGGGGGAGCGGCTACACCTTC. The gene calls are TRBV5-6 and TRBJ1-2; the match to TRBD1 covers 7 bases. Germline V gene data show CDR1 as SGHDT and CDR2 as YYEEEE. CDR3 size: 14 residues. The V and J ends lost 0 bases and 8 bases, in that order; junction bases with no gene match: 7.

In DNA form, the CDR3 reads TGTGCCAGCAGCCCCCGGGGGGTGGATGGAGGCTACACCTTC. Its translation: CASSPRGVDGGYTF. This rearrangement joins TRBV5-6 to TRBJ1-2; D possibly corresponds to TRBD1 (5 bases). This CDR3 comprises 14 residues. The germline V and J ends were trimmed by 4 bases and 8 bases, with 18 bases remaining between them. Germline V gives CDR1 SGHDT, CDR2 YYEEEE.

In its sample, this clone was seen once. The genes are TRBV19 and TRBJ2-1; D not certain. Germline V lookup: CDR1 LNHDA, CDR2 SQIVND (reference sequence). The V end was cut by 6 bases, the J end by 6 bases, with 12 bases between. This CDR3 comprises 13 residues. CDR3 protein: CASSSRIGNEQFF. In DNA, the CDR3 is TGTGCCAGTAGCTCCCGGATAGGCAATGAGCAGTTCTTC.

The chain links TRBV19 to TRBJ2-5; D possibly corresponds to TRBD2 (7 bases). Between the trimmed V and J ends, which lost 6 bases and 1 base, there was a span of 15 bases. Germline values: CDR1 LNHDA, CDR2 SQIVND (reference sequence). The CDR3 covers 15 residues. This CDR3 is CASRKGGTTQETQYF. The CDR3 region has the DNA TGTGCCAGTAGAAAGGGGGGGACAACCCAAGAGACCCAGTACTTC.

The chain joins TRBV4-1 to TRBJ1-3, with no clear D. Germline values: CDR1 MGHRA, CDR2 YSYEKL. CDR3 length equals 16 residues. V dropped 5 bases and J dropped 0 bases, with 14 bases sitting between them. The CDR3 region is CASSGVGFLSGNTIYF. CDR3 bases: TGCGCCAGCAGCGGAGTGGGATTCCTCTCTGGAAACACCATATATTTT.

The chain joins TRBV11-2 to TRBJ1-1, with D possibly being TRBD1 (5 bases). Between the trimmed V and J ends, which lost 5 bases and 0 bases, there was a span of 19 bases. The CDR3 runs 17 residues. Germline assignment: CDR1 SGHAT and CDR2 FQNNGV. The CDR3 sequence is CASSPRRGPRLNTEAFF. The CDR3 coding sequence is TGTGCCAGCAGCCCTCGTCGGGGCCCGAGGTTGAACACTGAAGCTTTCTTT.

The chain carries TRBV11-2 and TRBJ1-1, with TRBD1 as a possible D gene (5 bases). V shed 5 bases and J shed 7 bases, with 14 bases lying between them. Germline V gives CDR1 SGHAT, CDR2 FQNNGV. This CDR3 contains 13 residues. The DNA for the CDR3 is TGTGCCAGCAGCCAGACCGACAGCCGTGAAGCTTTCTTT. This gives the protein CASSQTDSREAFF.

The chain couples TRBV7-2 to TRBJ2-7; the match to TRBD1 covers 8 bases. With V trimmed by 5 bases and J by 3 bases, 15 bases remained unmatched. The CDR3 is 17 residues long. From germline, CDR1 is SGHTA and CDR2 FQGNSA. The CDR3 nucleotides are TGTGCCAGCAGCACGGGACAGGAGCCCTCACCCTTCTACGAGCAGTACTTC. Its translation is CASSTGQEPSPFYEQYF.

This chain connects TRBV27 to TRBJ2-1, with D possibly TRBD1 on 5 matching bases. There are 15 residues in the CDR3. The V and J ends lost 2 bases and 2 bases respectively, with 10 bases between them. In germline, CDR1 is MNHEY, CDR2 SMNVEV (reference sequence). Written as DNA, the CDR3 is TGTGCCAGCAGTTTAATTGGACACCCCTACAATGAGCAGTTCTTC. Translated: CASSLIGHPYNEQFF.

CDR3 nucleotides: TGTGCCAGCAGCTTGGCATGGAGGGGGCAAGAGACCCAGTACTTC. Residues: CASSLAWRGQETQYF. The V call is TRBV5-4, the J call TRBJ2-5, with D tentatively TRBD1 or TRBD2 (6 bases each). V lost 0 bases to trimming and J lost 2 bases, with 11 bases between them. CDR1 is SGHNT, CDR2 YYREEE, per germline (reference sequence). The CDR3 contains 15 residues.

V and J are TRBV6-5 and TRBJ1-3; D not resolved. The germline V gene has CDR1 MNHEY and CDR2 SVGAGI. V lost 6 bases and J 0 bases, leaving 9 bases between the germline ends. This CDR3 is 14 amino acids long. The CDR3 region is CASRTAPSGNTIYF. CDR3 DNA sequence: TGTGCCAGCAGGACGGCGCCCTCTGGAAACACCATATATTTT.

The genes are TRBV5-1 and TRBJ1-1, with unresolved D. The germline V gene encodes CDR1 SGHRS and CDR2 YFSETQ. Between the trimmed V and J ends, which lost 2 bases and 5 bases, there was a span of 10 bases. This CDR3 is built from 13 residues. The CDR3 loop reads CASSLEVVTEAFF. In DNA, the CDR3 is TGCGCCAGCAGCTTAGAGGTTGTAACTGAAGCTTTCTTT.

The chain recombines TRBV6-5 with TRBJ1-1; maybe TRBD1 (6 bases). Germline V lookup: CDR1 MNHEY, CDR2 SVGAGI. CDR3 length: 14 amino acids. Trimming stripped 2 bases from V and 5 bases from J, with 12 bases between. The CDR3 bases are TGTGCCAGCAGTTACGGGGGGCTCGGGACTGAAGCTTTCTTT. This encodes CASSYGGLGTEAFF.

The CDR3 spells CASSLVPSGSRYNEQFF. DNA of the CDR3: TGCGCCAGCAGCTTGGTCCCTAGCGGGAGTAGATACAATGAGCAGTTCTTC. This chain joins TRBV5-1 and TRBJ2-1; 10 bases align to TRBD2. In germline, CDR1 is SGHRS, CDR2 YFSETQ. The ends lost 0 bases at V and 4 bases at J; junction bases unmatched: 7. This CDR3 has 17 residues.

The chain recombines TRBV19 with TRBJ1-5, with TRBD1 as a possible D gene (6 bases). Germline V gene sequence: CDR1 LNHDA, CDR2 SQIVND (reference sequence). Trimming left V 7 bases short and J 1 base short, with 14 bases between. This CDR3 has 15 residues. CDR3 in DNA: TGTGCCAGTATGGTAAGGGGGGCGAGCAATCAGCCCCAGCATTTT. Translated: CASMVRGASNQPQHF.

The chain combines TRBV7-8 with TRBJ2-7, with D possibly being TRBD1 (5 bases). Trimming took off 5 bases at V and 2 bases at J, with 22 bases between the two ends. Germline CDR1 SGHVS, CDR2 FQNEAQ. The CDR3 has 17 residues. The CDR3 spells CASSPITVKGLTYEQYF. The CDR3 DNA is TGTGCCAGCAGCCCGATTACCGTGAAGGGGCTAACCTACGAGCAGTACTTC.

The chain employs TRBV2 and TRBJ2-1; TRBD2 is a possible D gene (5 bases). The ends were cut back, 0 bases at V and 15 bases at J, with 9 bases in the middle. CDR1 is SNHLY, CDR2 FYNNEI, per germline. This CDR3 contains 11 residues. The CDR3 DNA sequence: TGTGCCAGCAGTGAAGCGGGAGTGCGGTTCTTC. It codes for CASSEAGVRFF.

The chain couples TRBV2 to TRBJ2-1, with D maybe TRBD2 (6 bases). This CDR3 has 15 residues. Trimming took 6 bases from V and 3 from J, leaving 15 bases between them. Germline values: CDR1 SNHLY, CDR2 FYNNEI. CDR3 DNA sequence: TGTGCCAGCAGCAACCGGGGCGGGATCTACAATGAGCAGTTCTTC. It yields the protein CASSNRGGIYNEQFF. Filled out from reference TRBV2 and TRBJ2-1, the complete variable domain reads EPEVTQTPSHQVTQMGQEVILRCVPISNHLYFYWYRQILGQKVEFLVSFYNNEISEKSEIFDDQFSVERPDGSNFTLKIRSTKLEDSAMYFCASSNRGGIYNEQFFGPGTRLTVL.

The genes are TRBV15 and TRBJ1-5, with D unclear. V lost 5 bases and J 5 bases, leaving 7 bases between the germline ends. This CDR3 region has 12 residues. Per the germline V gene, CDR1 is LNHNV and CDR2 is YYDKDF (reference sequence). Here the CDR3 DNA reads TGTGCCACCAGCGTTAAGGATCAGCCCCAGCATTTT. The encoded protein is CATSVKDQPQHF.

The rearrangement uses TRBV10-3 and TRBJ1-5, with D possibly matching TRBD1 (6 bases). The ends were cut back, 6 bases at V and 3 bases at J, with 12 bases in the middle. The CDR3 extends over 14 amino acids. Germline V gene lookup returns CDR1 ENHRY and CDR2 SYGVKD. The CDR3 DNA reads as TGTGCCATCAGCCCGACAGGCGACAATCAGCCCCAGCATTTT. Translated, it gives CAISPTGDNQPQHF.

The sample holds one count of this clone. The V gene is TRBV2, the J gene TRBJ1-1; 7 positions match TRBD1. V was clipped by 7 bases and J by 4 bases; unmatched bases: 9. Germline V CDR1 and CDR2: SNHLY, FYNNEI. The CDR3 covers 14 residues. The CDR3 bases are TGTGCCAGCATTAGCCAGGGGGGGGTCACTGAAGCTTTCTTT. Protein: CASISQGGVTEAFF.

V gene TRBV2 combines with J gene TRBJ2-2; 12 bases map to TRBD2. CDR1 is SNHLY and CDR2 is FYNNEI in the germline V gene. This CDR3 region has 15 residues. Trimming removed 5 bases from V and 5 bases from J; junction bases left unmatched: 3. CDR3 loop: CASSIGLAGTGELFF. The CDR3 DNA follows: TGTGCCAGCAGTATAGGACTAGCGGGGACCGGGGAGCTGTTTTTT.